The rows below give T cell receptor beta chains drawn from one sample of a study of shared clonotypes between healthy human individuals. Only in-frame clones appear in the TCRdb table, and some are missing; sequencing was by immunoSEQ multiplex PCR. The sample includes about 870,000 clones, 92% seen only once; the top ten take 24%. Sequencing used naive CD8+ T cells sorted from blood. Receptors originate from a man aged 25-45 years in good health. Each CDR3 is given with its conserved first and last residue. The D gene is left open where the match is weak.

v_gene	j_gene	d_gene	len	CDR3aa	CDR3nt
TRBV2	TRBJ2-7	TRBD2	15	CASSAGLAETYEQYF	TGTGCCAGCAGCGCTGGACTAGCGGAAACCTACGAGCAGTACTTC
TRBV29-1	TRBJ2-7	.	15	CSARSPASSPYEQYF	TGCAGCGCCCGTTCACCAGCGAGTAGCCCCTACGAGCAGTACTTC
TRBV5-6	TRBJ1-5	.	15	CASSLGSGPNQPQHF	TGTGCCAGCAGCTTGGGTTCAGGCCCCAATCAGCCCCAGCATTTT
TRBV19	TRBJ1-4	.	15	CASSGRDGNNEKLFF	TGTGCCAGTAGTGGCCGGGACGGTAACAATGAAAAACTGTTTTTT
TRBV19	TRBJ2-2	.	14	CASGSVPNTGELFF	TGTGCCAGCGGTTCCGTCCCGAACACCGGGGAGCTGTTTTTT
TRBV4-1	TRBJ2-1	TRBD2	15	CASSQGVGTNNEQFF	TGCGCCAGCAGCCAAGGAGTGGGGACTAACAATGAGCAGTTCTTC
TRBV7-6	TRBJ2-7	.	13	CASSAAPGYEQYF	TGTGCCAGCAGCGCCGCTCCAGGGTACGAGCAGTACTTC
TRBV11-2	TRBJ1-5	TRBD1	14	CASSLTGTNQPQHF	TGTGCCAGCAGCTTGACAGGGACCAATCAGCCCCAGCATTTT
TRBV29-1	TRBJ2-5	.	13	CSVDHKGFGTQYF	TGCAGCGTTGATCATAAGGGCTTCGGGACCCAGTACTTC
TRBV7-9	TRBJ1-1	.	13	CASSLAGDTEAFF	TGTGCCAGCAGCTTAGCCGGCGACACTGAAGCTTTCTTT
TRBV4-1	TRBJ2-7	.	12	CASSQGYHEQYF	TGCGCCAGCAGCCAGGGCTACCACGAGCAGTACTTC
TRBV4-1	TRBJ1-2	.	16	CASSQDLQLANYGYTF	TGCGCCAGCAGCCAAGATTTGCAGTTAGCTAACTATGGCTACACCTTC
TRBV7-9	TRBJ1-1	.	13	CASSLVAGAEAFF	TGTGCCAGCAGCTTAGTTGCGGGCGCTGAAGCTTTCTTT
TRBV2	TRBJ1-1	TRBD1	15	CASSNPGQMNTEAFF	TGTGCCAGCAGTAACCCGGGACAGATGAACACTGAAGCTTTCTTT
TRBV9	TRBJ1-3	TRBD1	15	CASSVHRGDGNTIYF	TGTGCCAGCAGCGTGCACAGGGGGGATGGAAACACCATATATTTT
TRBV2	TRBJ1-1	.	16	CASSEALVAANTEAFF	TGTGCCAGCAGTGAAGCGCTTGTGGCCGCGAACACTGAAGCTTTCTTT